The rows below give T cell receptor beta chains drawn from one sample of a study of blood T cell repertoires in COVID-19. The repertoire was sequenced with immunoSEQ multiplex PCR; TCRdb's copy has only in-frame clones and lacks some. The sample has tens of thousands of clones; roughly 89% are singletons. The specimen was peripheral blood. Receptors were obtained from a human donor in a cohort sampled during active COVID-19. Both conserved end residues are trimmed from each CDR3. Each record gives: J gene, V gene, CDR3 protein.

TRBJ2-5 | TRBV3-1/TRBV3-2 | ASSPRVAGEETQY
TRBJ1-1 | TRBV5-5 | ASSLDGSNTEAF
TRBJ2-7 | TRBV20-1 | SATGAYEQY
TRBJ2-7 | TRBV9 | ASSVGLRSEQY
TRBJ2-2 | TRBV4-3 | ASSQVPLAGELF
TRBJ1-2 | TRBV19 | ASTSLWGQGLDGYT
TRBJ2-7 | TRBV28 | ASSSGLAGVYEQY
TRBJ1-1 | TRBV5-6 | ASSFGTGMNTEAF
TRBJ1-5 | TRBV10-3 | AISESAGQIFNQPQH
TRBJ1-6 | TRBV11-2 | ASSPLRPGGDSPLH
TRBJ1-6 | TRBV11-2 | ASKSTGLNSPLH
TRBJ2-5 | TRBV11-2 | ASSPRGFDRAGETQY
TRBJ1-2 | TRBV6-1 | ASSESGQGKDGYT
TRBJ1-1 | TRBV19 | ASSTGMAEAF